These 26 T cell receptor beta chains were sequenced from one sample in a study of blood T cell repertoires in COVID-19. Measured with immunoSEQ multiplex PCR; TCRdb has only the in-frame clones, and not every one. The repertoire includes fewer than 150,000 clones, more than 80% of them detected once, and more than 3.5% sits in the top ten. The specimen was peripheral blood. The receptors originated from a human donor in a cohort sampled during active COVID-19.

By its share, this clone is medium-sized. The rearrangement joins TRBV27 to TRBJ1-1; D is perhaps TRBD1 (5 bases). The CDR3 length is 13 residues. V was shortened by 5 bases and J by 2 bases, with 9 bases between the two germline ends. Germline CDR1 reads MNHEY; CDR2 reads SMNVEV (reference sequence). CDR3 in amino acids: CASSTDINTEAFF. The CDR3 DNA is TGTGCCAGCAGTACGGACATTAACACTGAAGCTTTCTTT.

The V gene is TRBV9, the J gene TRBJ2-3; D call uncertain. Germline CDR1 SGDLS, CDR2 YYNGEE. The CDR3 spans 13 residues. Trimming left V 3 bases short and J 3 bases short, with 8 bases between. CDR3 coding DNA: TGTGCCAGCAGCGCCCTCCGGACAGATACGCAGTATTTT. This gives the protein CASSALRTDTQYF.

The gene calls are TRBV2 and TRBJ2-6, with TRBD1 matching over 7 bases. Looked up from germline, CDR1 is SNHLY and CDR2 is FYNNEI. This CDR3 has 16 amino acids. The J segment lost 2 bases and the V segment lost 4 bases, leaving 5 bases of the junction unmatched. CDR3: CASSGQDRPGANVLTF. The CDR3 DNA reads TGTGCCAGCAGTGGACAGGACAGGCCTGGGGCCAACGTCCTGACTTTC.

This chain connects TRBV6-4 to TRBJ2-3, with 9 bases aligning to TRBD2. The CDR3 contains 14 residues. Germline V gives CDR1 MRHNA, CDR2 SNTAGT. The J segment lost 1 base and the V segment lost 4 bases, leaving 0 bases of the junction unmatched. The DNA for the CDR3 is TGTGCCAGCAGTGGCGGGGGGGGCACAGATACGCAGTATTTT. Translated, it gives CASSGGGGTDTQYF.

This chain connects TRBV7-8 to TRBJ2-3; D might be TRBD2 (5 bases). The germline CDR1 and CDR2 sequences are SGHVS and FQNEAQ. V shed 5 bases and J shed 4 bases, with 16 bases lying between them. CDR3 length equals 15 residues. Written as DNA, the CDR3 is TGTGCCAGCAGCCTACAGAGAACTAGTGCAGATACGCAGTATTTT. Translation gives CASSLQRTSADTQYF.

The V and J genes are TRBV24-1 and TRBJ1-1; tentative D call: TRBD1 (6 bases). Germline V lookup: CDR1 KGHDR, CDR2 SFDVKD. V gave up 6 bases and J gave up 5 bases, with 12 bases separating them. The CDR3 consists of 13 residues. CDR3 DNA: TGTGCCACCAGTCTGACAGGAGGTACTGAAGCTTTCTTT. Amino acid sequence: CATSLTGGTEAFF.

This chain links TRBV2 with TRBJ1-5, with a possible D match to TRBD1 (5 bases). CDR3 length equals 12 residues. Germline CDR1 and CDR2: SNHLY and FYNNEI. The V end was cut by 11 bases, the J end by 3 bases, with 11 bases between. CDR3: CAGGTVNQPQHF. The CDR3 DNA reads as TGTGCCGGGGGGACGGTCAATCAGCCCCAGCATTTT.

This CDR3 is CATSRDGGFGGNEQFF. As DNA, the CDR3 is TGTGCCACCAGCAGAGATGGGGGGTTTGGCGGAAATGAGCAGTTCTTC. The rearrangement uses TRBV15 and TRBJ2-1, with D possibly TRBD2 on 6 matching bases. The CDR3 runs to 16 residues. Trimming left V 0 bases short and J 7 bases short, with 16 bases between. Germline V gene sequence: CDR1 LNHNV, CDR2 YYDKDF (reference sequence). Drawing the rest from reference TRBV15 and TRBJ2-1, the complete variable domain is DAMVIQNPRYQVTQFGKPVTLSCSQTLNHNVMYWYQQKSSQAPKLLFHYYDKDFNNEADTPDNFQSRRPNTSFCFLDIRSPGLGDTAMYLCATSRDGGFGGNEQFFGPGTRLTVL.

The rearrangement joins TRBV7-9 to TRBJ1-1; perhaps TRBD1 as D (6 bases). Germline lookup yields CDR1 SEHNR and CDR2 FQNEAQ (reference sequence). This CDR3 is 16 amino acids long. V shed 2 bases and J shed 1 base, with 14 bases lying between them. CDR3 amino acids: CASSLSLPRGNTEAFF. In DNA, the CDR3 is TGTGCCAGCAGCTTATCCCTCCCCAGGGGGAACACTGAAGCTTTCTTT.

This rearrangement joins TRBV7-2 to TRBJ2-7; possible D gene TRBD1, 5 bases. The CDR3 covers 13 residues. Germline V gene data show CDR1 as SGHTA and CDR2 as FQGNSA. V was trimmed by 0 bases and J by 6 bases, leaving 9 bases between them. CDR3 in DNA: TGTGCCAGCAGCTTAGCGAGCCAGGGCGAGCAGTACTTC. Translated: CASSLASQGEQYF.

The gene calls are TRBV2 and TRBJ2-5; 9 bases map to TRBD2. The junction had 9 bases not matched to a gene; V was cut back by 6 bases and J by 10 bases. The CDR3 has 13 amino acids. Germline V CDR1 and CDR2: SNHLY, FYNNEI. CDR3 residues: CASSPTGTSLQYF. CDR3 nucleotide sequence: TGTGCCAGCAGCCCAACCGGGACTAGCCTCCAGTACTTC.

A few counts support this clone. Other DNA sequences in the same sample also yield this CDR3. The V gene is TRBV5-1, the J gene TRBJ2-3, with TRBD2 identical over 9 bases. Unmatched junction bases numbered 1, after V lost 2 bases and J lost 0 bases. The CDR3 covers 15 residues. The V gene's germline CDR1 is SGHRS and CDR2 YFSETQ. The CDR3 DNA reads TGCGCCAGCAGCTTAGCGGGGGGTAGCACAGATACGCAGTATTTT. This translates into CASSLAGGSTDTQYF.

CDR3 in amino acids: CASSYQGLGQPQHF. As DNA, the CDR3 is TGTGCCAGCAGTTATCAGGGTTTGGGTCAGCCCCAGCATTTT. This chain links TRBV2 with TRBJ1-5; TRBD1 might be the D (5 bases). The germline V gene encodes CDR1 SNHLY and CDR2 FYNNEI. Trimming shortened V by 5 bases and J by 6 bases, and 14 bases separated the two germline ends. The CDR3 sequence is 14 residues long.

The chain joins TRBV5-6 to TRBJ2-4, with a possible D match to TRBD2 (5 bases). Germline V lookup: CDR1 SGHDT, CDR2 YYEEEE. The V gene lost 3 bases and the J gene lost 1 base, with 17 bases spanning the gap. The CDR3 length is 17 residues. The CDR3 DNA sequence: TGTGCCAGCAGCTCGGTTGAAGAGGGTCTTGCCAAAAACATTCAGTACTTC. Its translation: CASSSVEEGLAKNIQYF.

V gene TRBV7-9 combines with J gene TRBJ2-1, with 7 bases that match TRBD1. CDR1 and CDR2 from the germline V gene are SEHNR and FQNEAQ (reference sequence). CDR3 length: 12 residues. Trimming cost V 6 bases and J 6 bases; bases outside gene matches: 2. CDR3 in amino acids: CASSSGGNEQFF. For the CDR3, the DNA is TGTGCCAGCAGTTCAGGGGGCAATGAGCAGTTCTTC.

V usage is TRBV4-3 and J usage is TRBJ2-1; 14 nucleotides align to TRBD2. Germline V gene data show CDR1 as LGHNA and CDR2 as YSLEER. This CDR3 spans 17 amino acids. Trimming at V came to 4 bases and at J to 5 bases, leaving 7 bases not matched to a gene. CDR3 nucleotide sequence: TGCGCCAGCAGCCGTAGACTAGCGGGAGGGAGAAACAATGAGCAGTTCTTC. It yields the protein CASSRRLAGGRNNEQFF.

This sequence joins TRBV12-5 and TRBJ1-1; D is unresolved. The CDR3 is 14 residues long. Per the germline V gene, CDR1 is LGHNT and CDR2 is FRNRAP. The V end was cut by 1 base, the J end by 10 bases, with 16 bases between. The CDR3 region has the DNA TGTGCTAGTGGTTTGGATGACCGCCGGGGTGGAGCTTTCTTT. Amino acid sequence: CASGLDDRRGGAFF.

This clone was detected once. The rearrangement uses TRBV6-5 and TRBJ2-1, with 7 nucleotides matching TRBD1. The CDR3 extends over 14 amino acids. The ends lost 5 bases at V and 1 base at J; junction bases unmatched: 2. Germline-derived CDR1 and CDR2 are MNHEY and SVGAGI. The CDR3 nucleotides read TGTGCCAGCAGTCCGGACAGGTCCTACAATGAGCAGTTCTTC. Translating it yields CASSPDRSYNEQFF.

The chain recombines TRBV30 with TRBJ2-7, with 8 bases fitting TRBD1. Germline-derived CDR1 and CDR2 are GTSNPN and SVGIG (reference sequence). V was pared by 0 bases and J by 3 bases, with 4 bases of the junction left unmatched. The CDR3 is 14 residues long. CDR3 sequence reads: CAWSVPGGGYEQYV. The CDR3 DNA follows: TGTGCCTGGAGTGTACCAGGGGGCGGCTACGAGCAGTACGTC.

The chain carries TRBV3-1 (or the pseudogene TRBV3-2) and TRBJ2-2; D perhaps matches TRBD1 (5 bases). CDR1 is LGHDT, CDR2 YNNKEL, per germline (reference sequence). Trimming stripped 1 base from V and 5 bases from J, with 11 bases between. The CDR3 has 15 amino acids. CDR3 coding DNA: TGTGCCAGCAGCCAAGGACAGCCTCTAACCGGGGAGCTGTTTTTT. The encoded protein is CASSQGQPLTGELFF.

V gene TRBV2 combines with J gene TRBJ2-7; unclear D gene. This CDR3 region has 13 residues. Germline CDR1 and CDR2: SNHLY and FYNNEI. Trimming removed 6 bases at V and 4 bases at J, with 13 bases between. The CDR3 reads CASSLTLSYEQYV. CDR3 DNA: TGTGCCAGCAGCCTAACTCTAAGTTACGAGCAGTACGTC.

This chain links TRBV2 with TRBJ2-5; 10 bases fit TRBD2. Germline trimming cut 6 bases from V and 5 bases from J; bases unmatched to any gene: 6. From germline, CDR1 is SNHLY and CDR2 FYNNEI. The CDR3 is 14 amino acids. As DNA, the CDR3 is TGTGCCAGCAGGCCTAGCGGGAGAATGGAGACCCAGTACTTC. Amino acid sequence: CASRPSGRMETQYF.

V usage is TRBV4-1 and J usage is TRBJ1-3; tentative D call: TRBD1 (5 bases). Germline CDR1 reads MGHRA; CDR2 reads YSYEKL. V was cut by 1 base and J by 2 bases, with 12 bases left in between. There are 16 residues in the CDR3. The chain's CDR3 is CASSQGSWGAGNTIYF. For the CDR3, the DNA is TGCGCCAGCAGCCAAGGTTCCTGGGGCGCTGGAAACACCATATATTTT.

This clone is a singleton in its sample. The chain couples TRBV3-1 (or the pseudogene TRBV3-2) to TRBJ1-1; 7 bases fit TRBD1. Germline V lookup: CDR1 LGHDT, CDR2 YNNKEL (reference sequence). Germline trimming cut 3 bases from V and 4 bases from J; bases unmatched to any gene: 8. This CDR3 region has 15 residues. CDR3 in amino acids: CASSHGQGVGTEAFF. CDR3 coding DNA: TGTGCCAGCAGCCACGGCCAGGGGGTGGGCACTGAAGCTTTCTTT.

This rearrangement joins TRBV19 to TRBJ2-2; D possibly corresponds to TRBD2 (5 bases). This CDR3 is 14 amino acids long. Deletions cut 6 bases from V and 6 bases from J, with 14 bases between. Germline assignment: CDR1 LNHDA and CDR2 SQIVND (reference sequence). DNA of the CDR3: TGTGCCAGTAGGACCACAGAGAGGGCCGGGGAGCTGTTTTTT. Its translation is CASRTTERAGELFF.

The chain carries TRBV18 and TRBJ2-5; D is unclear. CDR1 is KGHSH and CDR2 is LQKENI in the germline V gene. The CDR3 loop spans 11 amino acids. The V end was cut by 3 bases, the J end by 4 bases, with 3 bases between. The CDR3 region is CASSPGETQYF. The DNA of the CDR3 is TGTGCCAGCTCACCCGGAGAGACCCAGTACTTC.